This T cell receptor (beta chain) was found in a study of shared clonotypes between healthy human individuals. CD45RA-negative memory and CD45RA+ naive subsets were split from the CD4+ cells. Assay execution proceeded at the deep level. The assay was immunoSEQ multiplex PCR, and TCRdb's table has in-frame clones only and misses some. This repertoire shows about 1 million clones, 65% to 80% found once; its top ten account for about 1.5%. About this clone: What it binds is unknown. The same CDR3 is also encoded by other DNA sequences in this sample.

The CDR3 has 15 residues. V lost 0 bases to trimming and J lost 5 bases; unmatched junction nucleotides: 5. Germline loops: CDR1 SGHAT, CDR2 FQNNGV. Study conclusions and caveats: The naive CD4 repertoires of a handful of donors were compared, and approximately 4.5% of clonotypes were shared. Clonotype sharing across donors was expected to vary with sequencing depth.

The TCR sequence derives from a man in his late teens or twenties in good health. The chain combines TRBV11-2 with TRBJ2-5; 8 bases agree with TRBD2. Material for sequencing was memory CD4+ T cells sorted from blood. Documented subset: CD45RA-negative fraction. CDR3 in amino acids: CASSLDGGALETQYF. DNA for the CDR3: TGTGCCAGCAGCTTAGACGGGGGGGCTCTGGAGACCCAGTACTTC.